This entry describes one T cell receptor (beta chain). Its antigen remains unidentified. The data belong to a study of OX40 agonist ivuxolimab in advanced cancers. General study points: Partial responders receiving 0.1-3.0 mg/kg showed among the lowest clonal expansion.

Assay used: immunoSEQ multiplex PCR; TCRdb lists only in-frame clones, some missing. The sample includes about 72,000 clones, approximately 92% seen only once; the top ten take about an eighth. V lost 4 bases and J lost 3, with 18 bases in between. CDR3 length equals 17 residues. CDR1 SGHAT and CDR2 FQNNGV come from the germline V gene. The chain carries TRBV11-2 and TRBJ2-2; perhaps TRBD2 as D (5 bases). The specimen comprised CD4+ or CD8+ T cells sorted from blood, sampled in a trial of the OX40 agonist ivuxolimab. This TCR was recovered from an adult with an advanced solid tumor such as melanoma, head and neck, liver or kidney cancer. CDR3 nucleotide sequence: TGTGCCAGCAGCTCATGGACGGGGTCGGGTTACACCGGGGAGCTGTTTTTT. Protein sequence: CASSSWTGSGYTGELFF.